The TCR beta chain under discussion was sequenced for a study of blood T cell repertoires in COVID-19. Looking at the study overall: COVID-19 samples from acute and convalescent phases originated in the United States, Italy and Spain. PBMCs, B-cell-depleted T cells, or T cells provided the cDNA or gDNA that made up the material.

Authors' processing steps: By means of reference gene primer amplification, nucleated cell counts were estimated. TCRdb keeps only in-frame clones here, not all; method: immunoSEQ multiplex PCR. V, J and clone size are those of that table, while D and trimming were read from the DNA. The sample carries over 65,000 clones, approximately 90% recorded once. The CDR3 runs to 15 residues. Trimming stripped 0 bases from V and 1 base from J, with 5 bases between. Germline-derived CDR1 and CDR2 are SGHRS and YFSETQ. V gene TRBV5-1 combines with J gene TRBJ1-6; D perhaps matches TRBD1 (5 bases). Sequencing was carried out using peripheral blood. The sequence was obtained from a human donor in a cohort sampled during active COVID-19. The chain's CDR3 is CASSLEGSYNSPLHF. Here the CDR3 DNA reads TGCGCCAGCAGCTTGGAGGGGTCCTATAATTCACCCCTCCACTTT. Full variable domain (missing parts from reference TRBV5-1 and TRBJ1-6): KAGVTQTPRYLIKTRGQQVTLSCSPISGHRSVSWYQQTPGQGLQFLFEYFSETQRNKGNFPGRFSGRQFSNSRSEMNVSTLELGDSALYLCASSLEGSYNSPLHFGNGTRLTVT.